This TCR beta chain appears in the sequencing data of a study of OX40 agonist ivuxolimab in advanced cancers. Background on the study: Ivuxolimab was delivered to patients intravenously every 2 weeks at doses spanning 0.01 to 10 mg/kg. Partial responses were recorded for three patients, including one with hepatocellular carcinoma and two with cutaneous melanoma. Study-wide findings and caveats: Expanded clones were, on average, more numerous among CD8+ T cells than CD4+. No antigen was identified for the clonally expanded peripheral T cells.

Profiling relied on immunoSEQ multiplex PCR, and the TCRdb table lists in-frame clones only, not all of them. The sample carries 39,000 or so clones, approximately 87% recorded once. This CDR3 has 13 residues. From germline, CDR1 is ENHRY and CDR2 SYGVKD. Regarding this clone: No antigen is known for it. Germline and junction disagree at one end, which may indicate a read error.

The J gene is TRBJ2-7, the V gene TRBV10-3; D remains unclear. The receptor's source is an adult with an advanced solid tumor such as melanoma, head and neck, liver or kidney cancer. Sequenced material: CD4+ or CD8+ T cells sorted from blood, taken in a trial of the OX40 agonist ivuxolimab. CDR3 region: CGSPRPTHYEQYF. The CDR3 bases are TGCGGGTCGCCGCGCCCGACCCACTACGAGCAGTACTTC.